This T cell receptor beta chain originates from a study of shared T cell receptors in the human thymus. Clones were read by immunoSEQ multiplex PCR, and TCRdb kept only the in-frame ones, dropping some. The sample carries around 730,000 clones, 75% to 90% recorded once. With regard to this clone: Since the CDR3 does not end with the conserved phenylalanine or tryptophan, this likely comes from a read error. The DNA is omitted, as the CDR3 cannot be located on it reliably, and the CDR3 follows TCRdb's listing.

CDR1 and CDR2 from the germline V gene are SQVTM and ANQGSEA. The CDR3 is 10 amino acids long, termini counted. These same data were also listed under a study on human thymus T cells.

What was sequenced was thymocytes. The receptor comes from a girl under three years old with a congenital heart defect. The chain links TRBV29-1 to TRBJ2-3; TRBD2 is the table's D call, not checked against the DNA. The CDR3 reads CSVVGGGGAV.